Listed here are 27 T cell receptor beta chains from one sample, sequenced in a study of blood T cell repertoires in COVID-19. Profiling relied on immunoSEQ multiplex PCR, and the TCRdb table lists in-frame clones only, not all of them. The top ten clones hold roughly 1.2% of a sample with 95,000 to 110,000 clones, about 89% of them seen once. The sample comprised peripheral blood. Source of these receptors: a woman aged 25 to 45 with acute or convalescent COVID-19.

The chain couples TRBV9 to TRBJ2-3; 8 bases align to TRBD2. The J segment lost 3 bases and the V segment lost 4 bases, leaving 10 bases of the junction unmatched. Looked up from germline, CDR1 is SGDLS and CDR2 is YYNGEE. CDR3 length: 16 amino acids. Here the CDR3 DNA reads TGTGCCAGCAGCCCGGGGGGGGCCCGGACTACAGATACGCAGTATTTT. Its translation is CASSPGGARTTDTQYF.

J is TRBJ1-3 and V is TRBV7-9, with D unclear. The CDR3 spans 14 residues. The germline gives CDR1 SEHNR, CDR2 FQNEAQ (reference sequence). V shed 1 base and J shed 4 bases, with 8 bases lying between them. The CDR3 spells CASSLVEFGNTIYF. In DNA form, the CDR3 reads TGTGCCAGCAGCTTAGTAGAATTCGGAAACACCATATATTTT.

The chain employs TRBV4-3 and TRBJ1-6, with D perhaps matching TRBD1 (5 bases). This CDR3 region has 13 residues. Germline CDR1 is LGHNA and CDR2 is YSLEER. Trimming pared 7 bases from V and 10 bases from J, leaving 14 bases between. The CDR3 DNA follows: TGCGCCAGCACGAGAACGGGGGAATCACCCCTCCACTTT. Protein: CASTRTGESPLHF.

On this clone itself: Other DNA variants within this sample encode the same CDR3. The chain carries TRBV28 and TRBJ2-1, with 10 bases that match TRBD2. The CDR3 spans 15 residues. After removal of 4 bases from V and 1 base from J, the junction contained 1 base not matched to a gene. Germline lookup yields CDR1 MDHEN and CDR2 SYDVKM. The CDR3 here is CASSSLAGSYNEQFF. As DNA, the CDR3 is TGTGCCAGCAGTTCACTAGCGGGATCCTACAATGAGCAGTTCTTC.

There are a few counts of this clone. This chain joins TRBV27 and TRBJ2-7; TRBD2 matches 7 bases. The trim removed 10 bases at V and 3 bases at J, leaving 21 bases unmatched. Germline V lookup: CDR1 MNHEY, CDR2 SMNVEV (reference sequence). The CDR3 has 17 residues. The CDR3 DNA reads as TGTGCCAATAACGACCTGACCCGGGCTAGCGGATGCTACGAGCAGTACTTC. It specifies CANNDLTRASGCYEQYF.

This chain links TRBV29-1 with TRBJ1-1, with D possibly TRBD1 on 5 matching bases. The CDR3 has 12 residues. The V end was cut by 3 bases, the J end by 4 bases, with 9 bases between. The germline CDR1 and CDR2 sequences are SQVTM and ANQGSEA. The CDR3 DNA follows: TGCAGCGTTGAGGGGGAGGCCACTGAAGCTTTCTTT. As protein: CSVEGEATEAFF.

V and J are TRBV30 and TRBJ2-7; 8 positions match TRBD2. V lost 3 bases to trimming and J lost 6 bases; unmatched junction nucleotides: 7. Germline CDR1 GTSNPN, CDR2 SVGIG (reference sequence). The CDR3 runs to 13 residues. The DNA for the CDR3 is TGTGCCTGGAGCCTGCGGGGGGCAGTCGAGCAGTACTTC. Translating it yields CAWSLRGAVEQYF.

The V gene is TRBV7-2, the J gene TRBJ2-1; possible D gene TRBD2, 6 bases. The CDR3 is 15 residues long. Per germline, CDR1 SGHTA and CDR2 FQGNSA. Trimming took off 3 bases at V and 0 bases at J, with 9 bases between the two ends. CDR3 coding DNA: TGTGCCAGCAGCTTCTGGGGGGACTCCTACAATGAGCAGTTCTTC. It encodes CASSFWGDSYNEQFF.

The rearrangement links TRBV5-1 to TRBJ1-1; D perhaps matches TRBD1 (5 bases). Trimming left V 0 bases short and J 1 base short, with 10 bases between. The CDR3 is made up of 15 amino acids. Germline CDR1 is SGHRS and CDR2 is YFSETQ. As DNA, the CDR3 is TGCGCCAGCAGCTTGGACGGACAACAGAACACTGAAGCTTTCTTT. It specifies CASSLDGQQNTEAFF.

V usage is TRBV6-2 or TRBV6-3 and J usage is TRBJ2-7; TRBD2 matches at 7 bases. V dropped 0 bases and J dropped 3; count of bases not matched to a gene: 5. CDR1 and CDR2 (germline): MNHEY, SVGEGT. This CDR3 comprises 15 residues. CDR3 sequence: CASSYSILANYEQYF. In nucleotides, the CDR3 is TGTGCCAGCAGTTACTCGATACTAGCGAACTACGAGCAGTACTTC.

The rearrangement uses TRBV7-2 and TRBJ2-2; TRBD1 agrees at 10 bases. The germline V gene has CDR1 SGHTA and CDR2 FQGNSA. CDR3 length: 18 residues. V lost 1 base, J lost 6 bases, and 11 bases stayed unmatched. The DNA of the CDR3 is TGTGCCAGCAGCTTAGTCGTGACAGGGGGCGGCGTCCCCGGGGAGCTGTTTTTT. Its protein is CASSLVVTGGGVPGELFF.

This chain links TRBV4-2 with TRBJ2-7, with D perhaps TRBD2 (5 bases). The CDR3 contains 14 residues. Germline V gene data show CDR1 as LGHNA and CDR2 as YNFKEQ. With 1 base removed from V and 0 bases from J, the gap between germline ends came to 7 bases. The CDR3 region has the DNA TGTGCCAGCAGCCAAGTGGGGAGCTCCTACGAGCAGTACTTC. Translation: CASSQVGSSYEQYF.

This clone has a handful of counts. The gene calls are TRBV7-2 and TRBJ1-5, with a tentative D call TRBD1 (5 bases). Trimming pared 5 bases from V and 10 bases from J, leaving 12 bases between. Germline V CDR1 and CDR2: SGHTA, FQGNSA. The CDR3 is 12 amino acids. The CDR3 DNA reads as TGTGCCAGCAGCACGGGAGACAGTCCCCAGCATTTT. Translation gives CASSTGDSPQHF.

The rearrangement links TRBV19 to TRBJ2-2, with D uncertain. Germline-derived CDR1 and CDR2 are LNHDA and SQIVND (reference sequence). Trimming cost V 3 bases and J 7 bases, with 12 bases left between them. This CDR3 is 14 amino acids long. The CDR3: CASSIRSYDGELFF. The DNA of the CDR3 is TGTGCCAGTAGTATCAGGTCGTACGACGGGGAGCTGTTTTTT.

The chain's CDR3 is CASSLTPDREQYF. The DNA of the CDR3 is TGTGCCAGCAGCTTAACACCTGACAGGGAGCAGTACTTC. This chain uses TRBV7-2 with TRBJ2-7; a possible D gene is TRBD1 (6 bases). CDR1 is SGHTA, CDR2 FQGNSA, per germline. With 2 bases removed from V and 7 bases from J, the gap between germline ends came to 12 bases. This CDR3 comprises 13 residues.

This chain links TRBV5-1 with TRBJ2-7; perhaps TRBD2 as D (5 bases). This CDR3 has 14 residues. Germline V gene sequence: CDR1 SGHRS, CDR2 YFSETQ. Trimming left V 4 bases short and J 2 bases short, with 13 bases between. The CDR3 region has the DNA TGCGCCAGCAGCATCGAGGGAATGGCCTACGAGCAGTACTTC. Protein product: CASSIEGMAYEQYF.

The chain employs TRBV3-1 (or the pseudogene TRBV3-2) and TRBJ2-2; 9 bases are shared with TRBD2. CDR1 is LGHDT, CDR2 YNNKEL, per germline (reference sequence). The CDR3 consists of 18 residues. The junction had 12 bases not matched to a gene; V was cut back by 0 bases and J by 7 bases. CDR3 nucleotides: TGTGCCAGCAGCCAAGAGGGAGTGGCGGGAGGGCCCGGCGGGGAGCTGTTTTTT. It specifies CASSQEGVAGGPGGELFF.

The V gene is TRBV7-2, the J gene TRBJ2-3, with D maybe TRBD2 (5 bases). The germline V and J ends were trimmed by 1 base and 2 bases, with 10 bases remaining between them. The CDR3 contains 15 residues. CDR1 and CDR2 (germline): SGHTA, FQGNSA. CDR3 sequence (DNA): TGTGCCAGCAGCTTAGTAGCTAGCCCCACAGATACGCAGTATTTT. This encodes CASSLVASPTDTQYF.

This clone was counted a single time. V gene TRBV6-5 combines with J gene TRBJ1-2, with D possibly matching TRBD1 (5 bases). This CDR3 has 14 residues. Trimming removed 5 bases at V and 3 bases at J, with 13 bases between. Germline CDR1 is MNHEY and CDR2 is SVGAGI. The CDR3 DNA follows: TGTGCCAGCAGTCCTCAGACAGAGGACTATGGCTACACCTTC. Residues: CASSPQTEDYGYTF.

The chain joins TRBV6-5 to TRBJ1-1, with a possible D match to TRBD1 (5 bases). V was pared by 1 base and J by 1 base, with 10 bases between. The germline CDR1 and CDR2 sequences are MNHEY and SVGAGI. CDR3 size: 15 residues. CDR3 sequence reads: CASSYLGLENTEAFF. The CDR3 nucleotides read TGTGCCAGCAGTTACTTGGGACTGGAGAACACTGAAGCTTTCTTT.

The CDR3 sequence is CASTPLTGLAGVTDTQYF. The CDR3 nucleotides read TGTGCCAGCACCCCGCTAACCGGACTAGCGGGAGTCACAGATACGCAGTATTTT. The chain employs TRBV13 and TRBJ2-3; 13 bases are shared with TRBD2. The CDR3 extends over 18 amino acids. Germline V gives CDR1 PRHDT, CDR2 FYEKMQ (reference sequence). Germline trimming cut 7 bases from V and 2 bases from J; bases unmatched to any gene: 12.

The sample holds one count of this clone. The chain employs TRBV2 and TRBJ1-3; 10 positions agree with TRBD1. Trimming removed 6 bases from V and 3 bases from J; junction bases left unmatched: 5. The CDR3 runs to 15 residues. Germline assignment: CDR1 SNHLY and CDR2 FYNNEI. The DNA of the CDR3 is TGTGCCAGCAGGGCCGGGACAGGGGTTGGAAACACCATATATTTT. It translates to CASRAGTGVGNTIYF.

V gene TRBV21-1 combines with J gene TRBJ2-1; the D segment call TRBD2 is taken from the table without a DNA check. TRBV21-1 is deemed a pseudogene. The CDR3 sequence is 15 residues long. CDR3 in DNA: TGTGCCAGCAGCACCCTAGCGGGACACGACAATGAGCAGTTCTTC. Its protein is CASSTLAGHDNEQFF.

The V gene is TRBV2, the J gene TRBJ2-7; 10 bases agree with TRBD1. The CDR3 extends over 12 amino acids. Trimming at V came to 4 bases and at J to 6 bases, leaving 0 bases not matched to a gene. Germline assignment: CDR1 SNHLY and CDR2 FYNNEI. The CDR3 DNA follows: TGTGCCAGCAGTGGGACAGGGGGCGAGCAGTACTTC. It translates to CASSGTGGEQYF.

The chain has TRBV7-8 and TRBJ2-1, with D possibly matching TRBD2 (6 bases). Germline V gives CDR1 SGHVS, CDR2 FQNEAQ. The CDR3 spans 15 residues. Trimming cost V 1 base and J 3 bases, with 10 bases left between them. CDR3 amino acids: CASSLGTINYNEQFF. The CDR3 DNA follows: TGTGCCAGCAGCTTAGGGACTATAAACTACAATGAGCAGTTCTTC. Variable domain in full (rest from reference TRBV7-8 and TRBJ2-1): GAGVSQSPRYKVAKRGQDVALRCDPISGHVSLFWYQQALGQGPEFLTYFQNEAQLDKSGLPSDRFFAERPEGSVSTLKIQRTQQEDSAVYLCASSLGTINYNEQFFGPGTRLTVL.

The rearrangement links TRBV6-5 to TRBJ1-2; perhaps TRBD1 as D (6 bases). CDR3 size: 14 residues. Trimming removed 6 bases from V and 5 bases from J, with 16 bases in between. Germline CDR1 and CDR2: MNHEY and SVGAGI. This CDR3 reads CASRDTTGIYGYTF. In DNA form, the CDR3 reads TGTGCCAGCAGGGATACCACAGGGATTTATGGCTACACCTTC.

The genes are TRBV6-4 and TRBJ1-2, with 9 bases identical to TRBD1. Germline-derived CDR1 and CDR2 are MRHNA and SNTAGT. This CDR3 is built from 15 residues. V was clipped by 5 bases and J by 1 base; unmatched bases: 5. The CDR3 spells CASSPGQGSNYGYTF. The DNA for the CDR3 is TGTGCCAGCAGTCCCGGACAGGGGAGTAACTATGGCTACACCTTC.